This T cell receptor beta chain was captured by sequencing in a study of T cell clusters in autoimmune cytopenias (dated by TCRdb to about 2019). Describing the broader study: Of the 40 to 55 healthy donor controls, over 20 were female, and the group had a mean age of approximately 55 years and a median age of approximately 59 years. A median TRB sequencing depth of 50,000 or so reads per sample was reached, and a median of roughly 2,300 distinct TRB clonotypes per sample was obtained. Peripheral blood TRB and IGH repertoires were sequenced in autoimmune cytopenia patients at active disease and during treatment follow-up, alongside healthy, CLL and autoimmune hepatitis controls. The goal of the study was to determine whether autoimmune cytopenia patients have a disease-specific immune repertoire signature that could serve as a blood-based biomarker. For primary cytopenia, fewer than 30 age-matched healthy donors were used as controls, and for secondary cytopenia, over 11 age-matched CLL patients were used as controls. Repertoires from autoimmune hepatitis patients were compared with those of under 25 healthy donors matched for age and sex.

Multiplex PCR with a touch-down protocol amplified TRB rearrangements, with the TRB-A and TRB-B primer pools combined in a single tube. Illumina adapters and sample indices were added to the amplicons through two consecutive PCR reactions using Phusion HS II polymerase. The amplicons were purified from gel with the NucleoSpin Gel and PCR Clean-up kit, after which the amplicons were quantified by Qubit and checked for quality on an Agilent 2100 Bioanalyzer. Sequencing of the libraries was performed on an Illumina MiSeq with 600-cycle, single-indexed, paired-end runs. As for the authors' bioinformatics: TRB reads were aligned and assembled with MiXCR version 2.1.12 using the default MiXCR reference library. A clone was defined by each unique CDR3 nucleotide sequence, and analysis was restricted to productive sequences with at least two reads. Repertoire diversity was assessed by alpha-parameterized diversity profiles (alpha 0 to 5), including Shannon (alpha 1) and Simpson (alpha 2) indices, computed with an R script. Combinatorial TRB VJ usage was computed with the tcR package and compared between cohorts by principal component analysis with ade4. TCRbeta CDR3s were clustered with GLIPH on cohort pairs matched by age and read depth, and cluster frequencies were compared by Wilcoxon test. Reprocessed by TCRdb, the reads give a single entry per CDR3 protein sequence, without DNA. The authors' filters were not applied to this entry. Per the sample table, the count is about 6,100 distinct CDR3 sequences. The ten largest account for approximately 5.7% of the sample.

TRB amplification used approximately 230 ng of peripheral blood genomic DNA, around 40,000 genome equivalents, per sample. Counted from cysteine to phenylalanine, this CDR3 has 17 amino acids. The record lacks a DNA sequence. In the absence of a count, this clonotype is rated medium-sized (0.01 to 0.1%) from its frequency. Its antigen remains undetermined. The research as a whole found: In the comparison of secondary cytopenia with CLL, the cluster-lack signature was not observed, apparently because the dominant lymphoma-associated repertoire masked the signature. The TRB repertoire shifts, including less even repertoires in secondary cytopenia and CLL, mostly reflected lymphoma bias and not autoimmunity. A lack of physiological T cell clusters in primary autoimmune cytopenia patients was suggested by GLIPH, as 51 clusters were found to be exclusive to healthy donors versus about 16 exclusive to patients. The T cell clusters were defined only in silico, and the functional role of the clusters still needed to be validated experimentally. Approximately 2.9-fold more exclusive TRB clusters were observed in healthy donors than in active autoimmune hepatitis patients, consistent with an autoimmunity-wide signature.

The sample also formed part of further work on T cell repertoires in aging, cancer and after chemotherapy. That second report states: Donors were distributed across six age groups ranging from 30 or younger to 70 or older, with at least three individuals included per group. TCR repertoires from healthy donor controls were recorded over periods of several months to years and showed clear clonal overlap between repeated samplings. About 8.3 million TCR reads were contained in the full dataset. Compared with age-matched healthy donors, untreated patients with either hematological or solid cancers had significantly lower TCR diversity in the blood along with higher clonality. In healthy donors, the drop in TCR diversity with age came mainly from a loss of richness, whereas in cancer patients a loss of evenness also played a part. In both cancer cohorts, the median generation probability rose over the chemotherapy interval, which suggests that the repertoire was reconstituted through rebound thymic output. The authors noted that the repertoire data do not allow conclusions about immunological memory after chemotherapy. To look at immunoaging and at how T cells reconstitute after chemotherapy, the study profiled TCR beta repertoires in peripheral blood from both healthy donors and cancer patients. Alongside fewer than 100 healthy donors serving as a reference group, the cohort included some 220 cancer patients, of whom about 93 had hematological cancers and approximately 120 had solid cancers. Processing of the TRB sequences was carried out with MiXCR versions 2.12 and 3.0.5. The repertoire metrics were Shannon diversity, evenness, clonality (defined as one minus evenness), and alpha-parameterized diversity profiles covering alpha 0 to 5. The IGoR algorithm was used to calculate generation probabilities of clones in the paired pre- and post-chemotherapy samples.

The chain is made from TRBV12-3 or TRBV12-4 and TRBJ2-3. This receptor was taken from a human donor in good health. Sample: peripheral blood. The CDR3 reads CASSSGSWFAATDTQYF.